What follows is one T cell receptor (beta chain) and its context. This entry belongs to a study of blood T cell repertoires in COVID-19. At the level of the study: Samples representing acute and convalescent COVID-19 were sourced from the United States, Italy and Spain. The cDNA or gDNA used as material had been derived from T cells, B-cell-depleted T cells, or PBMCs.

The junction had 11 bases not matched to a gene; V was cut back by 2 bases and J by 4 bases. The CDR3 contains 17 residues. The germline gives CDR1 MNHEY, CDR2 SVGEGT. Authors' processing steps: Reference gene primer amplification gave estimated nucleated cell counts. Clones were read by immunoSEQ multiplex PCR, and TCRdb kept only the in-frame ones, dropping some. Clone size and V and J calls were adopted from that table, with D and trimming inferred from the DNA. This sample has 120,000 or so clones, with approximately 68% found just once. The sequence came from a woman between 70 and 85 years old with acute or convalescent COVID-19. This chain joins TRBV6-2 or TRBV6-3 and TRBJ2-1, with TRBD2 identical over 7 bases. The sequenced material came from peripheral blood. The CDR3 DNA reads TGTGCCAGCAGTTACAGTCCCCCTAGCGGCGTGTACAATGAGCAGTTCTTC. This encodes CASSYSPPSGVYNEQFF.